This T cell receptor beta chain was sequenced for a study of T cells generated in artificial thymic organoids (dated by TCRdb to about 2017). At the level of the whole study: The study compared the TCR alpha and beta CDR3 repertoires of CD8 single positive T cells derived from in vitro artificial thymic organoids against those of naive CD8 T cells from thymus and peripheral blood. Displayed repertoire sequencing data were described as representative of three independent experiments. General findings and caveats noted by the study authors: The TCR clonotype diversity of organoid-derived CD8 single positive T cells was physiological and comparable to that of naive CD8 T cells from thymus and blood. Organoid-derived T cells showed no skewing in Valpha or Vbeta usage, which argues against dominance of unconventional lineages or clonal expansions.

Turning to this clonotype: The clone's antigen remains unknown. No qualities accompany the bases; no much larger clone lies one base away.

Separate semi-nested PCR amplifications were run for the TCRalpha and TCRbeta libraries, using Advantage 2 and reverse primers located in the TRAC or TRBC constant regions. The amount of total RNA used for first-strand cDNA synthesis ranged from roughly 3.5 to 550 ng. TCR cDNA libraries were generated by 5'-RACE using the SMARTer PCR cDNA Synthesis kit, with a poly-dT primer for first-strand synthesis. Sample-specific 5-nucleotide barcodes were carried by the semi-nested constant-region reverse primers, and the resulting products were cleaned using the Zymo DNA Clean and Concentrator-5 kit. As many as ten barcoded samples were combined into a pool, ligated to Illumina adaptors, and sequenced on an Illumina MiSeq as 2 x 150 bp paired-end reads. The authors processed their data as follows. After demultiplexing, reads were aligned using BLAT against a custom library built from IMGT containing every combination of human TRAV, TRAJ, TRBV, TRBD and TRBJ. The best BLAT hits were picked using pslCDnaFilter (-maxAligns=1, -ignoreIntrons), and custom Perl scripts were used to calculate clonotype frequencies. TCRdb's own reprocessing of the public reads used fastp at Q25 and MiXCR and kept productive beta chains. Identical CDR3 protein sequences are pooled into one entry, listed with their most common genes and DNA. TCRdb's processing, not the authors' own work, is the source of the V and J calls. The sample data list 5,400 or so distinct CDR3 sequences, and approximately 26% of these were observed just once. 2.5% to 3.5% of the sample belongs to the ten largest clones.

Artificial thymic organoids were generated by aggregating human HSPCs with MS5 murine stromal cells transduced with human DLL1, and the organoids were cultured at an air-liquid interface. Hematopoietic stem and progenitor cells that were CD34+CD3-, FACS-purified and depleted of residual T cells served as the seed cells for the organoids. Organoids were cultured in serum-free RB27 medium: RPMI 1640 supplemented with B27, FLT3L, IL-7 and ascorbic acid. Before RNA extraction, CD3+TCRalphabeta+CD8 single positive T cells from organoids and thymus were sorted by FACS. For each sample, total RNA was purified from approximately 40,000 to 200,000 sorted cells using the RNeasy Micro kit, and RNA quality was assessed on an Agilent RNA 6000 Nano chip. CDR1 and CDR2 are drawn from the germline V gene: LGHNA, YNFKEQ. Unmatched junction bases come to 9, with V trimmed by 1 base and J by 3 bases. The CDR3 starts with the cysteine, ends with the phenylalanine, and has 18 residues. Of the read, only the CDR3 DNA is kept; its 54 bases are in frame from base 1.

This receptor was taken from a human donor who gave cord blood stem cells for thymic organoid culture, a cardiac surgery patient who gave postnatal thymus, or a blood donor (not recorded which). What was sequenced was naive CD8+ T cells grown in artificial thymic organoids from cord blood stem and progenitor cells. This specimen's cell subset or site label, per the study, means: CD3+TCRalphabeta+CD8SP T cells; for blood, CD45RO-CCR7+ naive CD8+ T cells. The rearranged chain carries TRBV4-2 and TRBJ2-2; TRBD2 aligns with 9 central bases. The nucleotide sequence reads TGTGCCAGCAGCCAAGGAATTGGGCTAGCGGGGCACACCGGGGAGCTGTTTTTT. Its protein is CASSQGIGLAGHTGELFF.